Presented here are 20 T cell receptor beta chains from one specimen sequenced in a study of blood T cells in healthy people across ages. A second about 7 to 11 cycle PCR used barcoded and J-beta primers. TCRdb re-called the 5' RACE reads with MiXCR, one entry per CDR3 protein. Seen here are 750,000 to 950,000 distinct CDR3 sequences, approximately 24% observed once, and the top ten hold 3%. A further study also used this sample, focusing on T cells of mothers and their children.

The sample comprised blood. These receptors were obtained from a boy between 10 and 17 years old in good health.

The chain recombines TRBV7-9 with TRBJ2-7; 8 bases map to TRBD1. With 5 bases clipped from V and 4 bases from J, the junction kept 7 bases outside the gene matches. CDR1 SEHNR and CDR2 FQNEAQ come from the germline V gene (reference sequence). CDR3 length: 14 residues. For the CDR3, the DNA is TGTGCCAGCAGCCAGGGACAGGAGTTTTACGAGCAGTACTTC. Protein: CASSQGQEFYEQYF.

This clonotype occurred a few times. The chain carries TRBV20-1 and TRBJ1-4, with 7 bases matching TRBD1. CDR3 length equals 14 residues. Trimming took 1 base from V and 6 from J; bases not matched to a gene: 5. Germline CDR1 is DFQATT and CDR2 is SNEGSKA (reference sequence). The CDR3 is CSARGAGGDEKLFF. The DNA of the CDR3 is TGCAGTGCTAGAGGCGCAGGGGGGGATGAAAAACTGTTTTTT.

V is TRBV6-2 or TRBV6-3 and J is TRBJ2-5, with D possibly matching TRBD1 (5 bases). Trimming left V 0 bases short and J 0 bases short, with 8 bases between. CDR1 and CDR2 from the germline V gene are MNHEY and SVGEGT. This CDR3 comprises 15 residues. Here the CDR3 reads CASSYSRADQETQYF. CDR3 nucleotide sequence: TGTGCCAGCAGTTACTCCAGGGCGGACCAAGAGACCCAGTACTTC.

There are many counts of this clonotype. The chain couples TRBV12-3 or TRBV12-4 to TRBJ2-3; D is perhaps TRBD1 or TRBD2 (5 bases each). The V gene lost 2 bases and the J gene lost 1 base, with 7 bases spanning the gap. CDR3 size: 14 residues. The CDR3 spells CASSLRGRTDTQYF. DNA for the CDR3: TGTGCCAGCAGTTTAAGGGGACGCACAGATACGCAGTATTTT.

V usage is TRBV9 and J usage is TRBJ2-3; 7 nucleotides align to TRBD1. The V gene's germline CDR1 is SGDLS and CDR2 YYNGEE. V lost 5 bases and J lost 2; bases outside the gene matches: 8. The CDR3 consists of 15 residues. In DNA, the CDR3 is TGTGCCAGCAGAGTCGGGACAGCGATCACAGATACGCAGTATTTT. Residues: CASRVGTAITDTQYF.

This clonotype came up a few times. This sequence joins TRBV29-1 and TRBJ2-1; tentatively, D is TRBD1 or TRBD2 (8 bases each). The end of the DNA fits TRBJ2-7 better, so the J call may be wrong. The CDR3 has 15 residues. Germline V lookup: CDR1 SQVTM, CDR2 ANQGSEA. The CDR3 sequence: CSVQRGGTGAYEQYF. CDR3 bases: TGCAGCGTCCAACGGGGGGGGACAGGAGCCTACGAGCAGTACTTC.

The rearrangement links TRBV6-1 to TRBJ2-2; 14 bases are a match to TRBD2. Per the germline V gene, CDR1 is MNHNS and CDR2 is SASEGT. This CDR3 comprises 17 residues. V lost 6 bases and J lost 4; bases outside the gene matches: 7. The CDR3: CASSKTSGGAVTGELFF. CDR3 coding DNA: TGTGCCAGCAGCAAGACTAGCGGGGGGGCCGTCACCGGGGAGCTGTTTTTT.

V gene TRBV6-5 combines with J gene TRBJ2-5; D is tentatively TRBD1 or TRBD2 (5 bases each). The J call may be in error: the DNA end matches TRBJ2-7 better. Per the germline V gene, CDR1 is MNHEY and CDR2 is SVGAGI. The CDR3 runs 15 residues. The CDR3 is CASTKTGRSSYEQYF. The DNA of the CDR3 is TGTGCCAGCACCAAGACGGGACGGAGCTCCTACGAGCAGTACTTC.

The V call is TRBV6-6, the J call TRBJ2-1; TRBD1 agrees at 8 bases. Germline values: CDR1 MNHNY, CDR2 SVGAGI (reference sequence). This CDR3 is built from 13 residues. V lost 4 bases to trimming and J lost 10 bases; unmatched junction nucleotides: 6. CDR3 nucleotides: TGTGCCAGCAGTTTGGGGACAGGTCGGGAGCAGTTCTTC. It translates to CASSLGTGREQFF.

The chain combines TRBV10-3 with TRBJ2-3; 7 nucleotides agree with TRBD1. This CDR3 region has 13 residues. The J segment lost 4 bases and the V segment lost 11 bases, leaving 9 bases of the junction unmatched. Germline-derived CDR1 and CDR2 are ENHRY and SYGVKD. CDR3 bases: TGTGCCTCCACAGGGGCGGGTGCAGATACGCAGTATTTT. It encodes CASTGAGADTQYF.

This rearrangement joins TRBV7-9 to TRBJ2-7, with 9 bases fitting TRBD1. The length of the CDR3 is 13 residues. The V gene's germline CDR1 is SEHNR and CDR2 FQNEAQ (reference sequence). The ends lost 4 bases at V and 5 bases at J; junction bases unmatched: 3. CDR3 in amino acids: CASSWDRDNEQYF. The CDR3 coding sequence is TGTGCCAGCAGCTGGGACAGGGATAACGAGCAGTACTTC.

This chain joins TRBV5-1 and TRBJ2-3, with D possibly being TRBD2 (5 bases). This CDR3 has 15 amino acids. V lost 0 bases to trimming and J lost 8 bases, with 16 bases between them. Germline V gene data show CDR1 as SGHRS and CDR2 as YFSETQ. The CDR3 DNA reads as TGCGCCAGCAGCTTGGCCAGCGGCTCCGATGCTACGCAGTATTTT. This encodes CASSLASGSDATQYF.

This clonotype appeared a few times. The V and J genes are TRBV6-1 and TRBJ2-3, with TRBD2 matching 8 bases. Per germline, CDR1 MNHNS and CDR2 SASEGT. This CDR3 contains 15 residues. Trimming cost V 2 bases and J 5 bases; bases outside gene matches: 6. The CDR3 DNA sequence: TGTGCCAGCAGTGAAAGCGGGGGTACCAAAGATACGCAGTATTTT. Protein product: CASSESGGTKDTQYF.

The chain links TRBV29-1 to TRBJ1-4, with unresolved D. CDR3 length: 10 amino acids. Trimming pared 6 bases from V and 6 bases from J, leaving 5 bases between. Germline lookup yields CDR1 SQVTM and CDR2 ANQGSEA. CDR3 sequence: CSVWYEKLFF. Written as DNA, the CDR3 is TGCAGCGTATGGTATGAAAAACTGTTTTTT.

The sample holds a few counts of this clonotype. The rearrangement joins TRBV10-2 to TRBJ1-1, with a tentative D call TRBD1 (5 bases). This CDR3 is 11 amino acids long. CDR1 and CDR2 (germline): WSHSY, SAAADI. Trimming stripped 7 bases from V and 6 bases from J, with 9 bases between. The chain's CDR3 is CASKAGAEAFF. The CDR3 DNA is TGCGCCAGCAAAGCGGGGGCTGAAGCTTTCTTT.

This clonotype has just one count. The chain combines TRBV20-1 with TRBJ2-7; 8 bases are shared with TRBD2. J was trimmed by 7 bases and V by 1 base; bases with no gene match: 12. The V gene's germline CDR1 is DFQATT and CDR2 SNEGSKA (reference sequence). The CDR3 extends over 15 amino acids. In DNA, the CDR3 is TGCAGTGCTAGAGCTATGACGGGGGGGATTGGGGAGCAGTACTTC. Protein: CSARAMTGGIGEQYF.

This clonotype was picked up one time. The genes are TRBV20-1 and TRBJ2-1; TRBD2 matches at 9 bases. V trimming: 0 bases; J trimming: 6 bases; junction bases outside the gene matches: 9. The length of the CDR3 is 16 residues. Germline CDR1 and CDR2: DFQATT and SNEGSKA (reference sequence). CDR3 region: CSARDPRLAVRNEQFF. The CDR3 bases are TGCAGTGCTAGAGATCCTAGACTAGCGGTCCGCAATGAGCAGTTCTTC.

The gene calls are TRBV12-3 or TRBV12-4 and TRBJ2-1, with D possibly being TRBD2 (6 bases). The CDR3 is 15 amino acids. V was trimmed by 6 bases and J by 0 bases, leaving 12 bases between them. CDR3 region: CASRVDGGSYNEQFF. CDR3 nucleotide sequence: TGTGCCAGCAGGGTAGACGGGGGCTCCTACAATGAGCAGTTCTTC.

The genes are TRBV10-3 and TRBJ2-5, with 8 bases matching TRBD2. This CDR3 spans 13 amino acids. The germline V gene encodes CDR1 ENHRY and CDR2 SYGVKD. J was trimmed by 5 bases and V by 5 bases; bases with no gene match: 4. CDR3 nucleotides: TGTGCCATCAGTCGGGGGGGCCTGGAGACCCAGTACTTC. Translating gives CAISRGGLETQYF.

The V gene is TRBV6-5, the J gene TRBJ1-2, with TRBD1 as a possible D gene (6 bases). The CDR3 runs to 13 residues. V dropped 2 bases and J dropped 3 bases, with 7 bases sitting between them. CDR1 is MNHEY, CDR2 SVGAGI, per germline. This CDR3 is CASSYRTDYGYTF. The CDR3 nucleotides read TGTGCCAGCAGTTACAGGACAGACTATGGCTACACCTTC.